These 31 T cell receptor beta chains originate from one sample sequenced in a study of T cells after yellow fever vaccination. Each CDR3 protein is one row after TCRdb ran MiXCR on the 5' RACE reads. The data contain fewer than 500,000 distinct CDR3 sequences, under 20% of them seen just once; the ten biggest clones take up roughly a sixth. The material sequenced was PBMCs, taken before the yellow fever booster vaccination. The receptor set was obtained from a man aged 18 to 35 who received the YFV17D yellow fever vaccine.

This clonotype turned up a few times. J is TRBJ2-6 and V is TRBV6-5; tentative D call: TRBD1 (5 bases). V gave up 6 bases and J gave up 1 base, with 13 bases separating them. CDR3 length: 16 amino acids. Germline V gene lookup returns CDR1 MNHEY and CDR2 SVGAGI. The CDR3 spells CASSRVKGSGANVLTF. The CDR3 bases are TGTGCCAGCAGCAGGGTCAAGGGTTCTGGGGCCAACGTCCTGACTTTC.

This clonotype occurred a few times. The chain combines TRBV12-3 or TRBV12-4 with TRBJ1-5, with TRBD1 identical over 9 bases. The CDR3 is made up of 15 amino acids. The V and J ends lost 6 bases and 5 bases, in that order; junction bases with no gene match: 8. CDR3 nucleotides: TGTGCCAGCAGACCCGGGACAGGGAGATATCAGCCCCAGCATTTT. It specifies CASRPGTGRYQPQHF.

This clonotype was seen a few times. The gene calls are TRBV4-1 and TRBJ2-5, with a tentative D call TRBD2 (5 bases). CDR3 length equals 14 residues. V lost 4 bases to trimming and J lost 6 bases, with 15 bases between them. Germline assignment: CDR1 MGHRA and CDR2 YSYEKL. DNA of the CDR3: TGCGCCAGCAGCCGAACGGACTCCGGGAAGACCCAGTACTTC. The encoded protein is CASSRTDSGKTQYF.

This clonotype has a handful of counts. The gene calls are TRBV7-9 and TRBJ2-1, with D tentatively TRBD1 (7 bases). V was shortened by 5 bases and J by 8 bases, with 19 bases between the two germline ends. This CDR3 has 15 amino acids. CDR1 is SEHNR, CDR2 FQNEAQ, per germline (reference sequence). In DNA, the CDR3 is TGTGCCAGCAGCGGGGAGGACAGGCTGGAGGATGAGCAGTTCTTC. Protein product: CASSGEDRLEDEQFF.

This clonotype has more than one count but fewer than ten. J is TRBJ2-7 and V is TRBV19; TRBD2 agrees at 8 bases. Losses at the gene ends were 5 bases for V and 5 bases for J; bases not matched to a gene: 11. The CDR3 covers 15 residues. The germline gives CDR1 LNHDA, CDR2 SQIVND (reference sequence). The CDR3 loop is CASSAGLAGDDEQYF. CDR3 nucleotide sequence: TGTGCCAGTAGTGCCGGTCTAGCGGGTGACGACGAGCAGTACTTC.

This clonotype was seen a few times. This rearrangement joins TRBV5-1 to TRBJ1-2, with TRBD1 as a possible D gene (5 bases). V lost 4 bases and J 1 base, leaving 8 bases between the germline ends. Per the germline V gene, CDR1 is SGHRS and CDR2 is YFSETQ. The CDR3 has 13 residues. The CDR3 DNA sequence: TGCGCCAGCAGCATACAGGATAACTATGGCTACACCTTC. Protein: CASSIQDNYGYTF.

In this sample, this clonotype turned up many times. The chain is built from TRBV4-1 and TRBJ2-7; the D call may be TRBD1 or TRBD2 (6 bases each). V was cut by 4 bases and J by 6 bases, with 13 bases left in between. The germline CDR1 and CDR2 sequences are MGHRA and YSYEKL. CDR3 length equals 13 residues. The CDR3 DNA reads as TGCGCCAGCAGCCCCGAGGGGGGTCGCGAGCAGTACTTC. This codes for CASSPEGGREQYF.

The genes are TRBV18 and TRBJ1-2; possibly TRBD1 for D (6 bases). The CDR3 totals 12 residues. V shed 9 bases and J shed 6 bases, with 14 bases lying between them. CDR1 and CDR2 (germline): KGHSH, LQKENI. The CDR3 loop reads CASHYNRDGYTF. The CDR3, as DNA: TGTGCCAGTCATTACAACAGGGATGGCTACACCTTC.

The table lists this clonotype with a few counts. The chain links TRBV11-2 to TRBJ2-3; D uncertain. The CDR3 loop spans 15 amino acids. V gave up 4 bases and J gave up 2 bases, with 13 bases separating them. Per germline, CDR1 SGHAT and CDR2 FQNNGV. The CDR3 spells CASSSGSFTTDTQYF. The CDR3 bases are TGTGCCAGCAGCTCAGGATCTTTTACCACAGATACGCAGTATTTT.

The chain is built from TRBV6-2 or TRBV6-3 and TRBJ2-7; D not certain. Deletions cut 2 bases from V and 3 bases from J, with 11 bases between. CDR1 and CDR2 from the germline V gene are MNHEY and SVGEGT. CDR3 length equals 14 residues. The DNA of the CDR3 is TGTGCCAGCAGTTACCTGACGGACCTCTACGAGCAGTACTTC. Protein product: CASSYLTDLYEQYF.

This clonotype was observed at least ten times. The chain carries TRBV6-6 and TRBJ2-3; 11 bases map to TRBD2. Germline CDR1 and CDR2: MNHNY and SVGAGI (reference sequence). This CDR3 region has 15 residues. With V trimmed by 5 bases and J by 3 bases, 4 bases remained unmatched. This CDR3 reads CASSRPSGGTDTQYF. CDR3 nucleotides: TGTGCCAGCAGTCGTCCTAGCGGGGGGACAGATACGCAGTATTTT.

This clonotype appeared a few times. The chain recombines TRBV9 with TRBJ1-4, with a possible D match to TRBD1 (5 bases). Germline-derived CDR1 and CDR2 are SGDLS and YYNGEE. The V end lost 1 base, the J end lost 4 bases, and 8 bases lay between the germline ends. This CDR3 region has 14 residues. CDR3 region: CASSVRQSNEKLFF. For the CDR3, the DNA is TGTGCCAGCAGCGTAAGACAGAGTAATGAAAAACTGTTTTTT.

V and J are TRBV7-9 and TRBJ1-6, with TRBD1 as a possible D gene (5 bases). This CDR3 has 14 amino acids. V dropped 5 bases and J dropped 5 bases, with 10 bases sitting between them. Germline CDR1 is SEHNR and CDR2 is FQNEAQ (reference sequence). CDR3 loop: CASSDTDNNSPLHF. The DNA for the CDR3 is TGTGCCAGCAGCGACACGGACAATAATTCACCCCTCCACTTT.

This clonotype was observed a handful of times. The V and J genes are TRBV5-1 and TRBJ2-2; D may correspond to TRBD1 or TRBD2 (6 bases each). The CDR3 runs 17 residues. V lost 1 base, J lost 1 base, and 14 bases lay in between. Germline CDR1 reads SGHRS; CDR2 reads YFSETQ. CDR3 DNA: TGCGCCAGCAGCTTGTGGGGGGCCGACAGGAACACCGGGGAGCTGTTTTTT. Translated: CASSLWGADRNTGELFF.

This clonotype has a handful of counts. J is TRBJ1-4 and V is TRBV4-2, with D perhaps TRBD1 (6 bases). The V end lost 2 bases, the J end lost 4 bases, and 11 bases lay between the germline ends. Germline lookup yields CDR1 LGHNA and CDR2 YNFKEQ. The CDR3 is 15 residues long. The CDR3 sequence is CASSQRTENNEKLFF. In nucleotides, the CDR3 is TGTGCCAGCAGCCAAAGGACAGAAAATAATGAAAAACTGTTTTTT.

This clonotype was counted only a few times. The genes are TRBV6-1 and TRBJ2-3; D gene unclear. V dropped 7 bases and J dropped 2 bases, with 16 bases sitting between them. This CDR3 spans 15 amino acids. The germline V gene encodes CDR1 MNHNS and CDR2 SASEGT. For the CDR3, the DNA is TGTGCCAGCATTCGTCAGTTTGGAACCACAGATACGCAGTATTTT. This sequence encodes CASIRQFGTTDTQYF.

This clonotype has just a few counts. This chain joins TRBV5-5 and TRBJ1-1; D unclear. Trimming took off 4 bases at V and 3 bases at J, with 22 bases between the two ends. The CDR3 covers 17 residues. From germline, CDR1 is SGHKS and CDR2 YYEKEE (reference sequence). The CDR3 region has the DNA TGTGCCAGCAGCCCCAGCTTGGGTTCTGGGTTGGACACTGAAGCTTTCTTT. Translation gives CASSPSLGSGLDTEAFF.

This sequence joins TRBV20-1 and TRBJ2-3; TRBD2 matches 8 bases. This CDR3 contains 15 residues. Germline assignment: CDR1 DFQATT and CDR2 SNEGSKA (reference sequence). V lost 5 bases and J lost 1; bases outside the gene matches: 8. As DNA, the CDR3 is TGCAGTGCTCCACGGGGGGGGTTGGGCACAGATACGCAGTATTTT. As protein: CSAPRGGLGTDTQYF.

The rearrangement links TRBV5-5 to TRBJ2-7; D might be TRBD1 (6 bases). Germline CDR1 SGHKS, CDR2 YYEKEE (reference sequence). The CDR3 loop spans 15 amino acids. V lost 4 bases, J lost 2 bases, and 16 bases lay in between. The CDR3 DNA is TGTGCCAGCAGCCCGGGACACCGACCCGCCTACGAGCAGTACGTC. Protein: CASSPGHRPAYEQYV.

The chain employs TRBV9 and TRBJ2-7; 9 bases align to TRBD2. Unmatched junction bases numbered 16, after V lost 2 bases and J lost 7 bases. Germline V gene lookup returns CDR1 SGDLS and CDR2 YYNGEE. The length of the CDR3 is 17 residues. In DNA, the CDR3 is TGTGCCAGCAGCGTCGACGTGGGGGCGCGGGGGGGCGGTGAGCAGTACTTC. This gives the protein CASSVDVGARGGGEQYF.

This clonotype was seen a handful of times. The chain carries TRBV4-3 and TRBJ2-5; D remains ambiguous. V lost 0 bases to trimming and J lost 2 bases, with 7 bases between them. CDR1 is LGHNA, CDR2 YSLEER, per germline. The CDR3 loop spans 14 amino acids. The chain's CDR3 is CASSQEYSQETQYF. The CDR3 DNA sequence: TGCGCCAGCAGCCAAGAATACAGTCAAGAGACCCAGTACTTC.

CDR3 DNA: TGCGCCAGCAGCGATAGAACAGGGGGTGGCGAAAAACTGTTTTTT. It yields the protein CASSDRTGGGEKLFF. V is TRBV5-1 and J is TRBJ1-4, with TRBD1 matching 8 bases. The ends lost 4 bases at V and 8 bases at J; junction bases unmatched: 10. Germline CDR1 is SGHRS and CDR2 is YFSETQ. The CDR3 sequence is 15 residues long.

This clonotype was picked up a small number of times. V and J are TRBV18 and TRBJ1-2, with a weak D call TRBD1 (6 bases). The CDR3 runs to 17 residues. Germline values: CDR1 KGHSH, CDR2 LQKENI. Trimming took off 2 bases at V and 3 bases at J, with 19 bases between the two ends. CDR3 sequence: CASSPGTGNFGHYGYTF. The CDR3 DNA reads TGTGCCAGCTCACCAGGAACAGGGAATTTCGGTCACTATGGCTACACCTTC.

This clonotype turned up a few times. This CDR3 is CASSGPGYEQYV. CDR3 nucleotides: TGTGCCAGCAGTGGCCCAGGATACGAGCAGTACGTC. The chain couples TRBV2 to TRBJ2-7; the D is unclear. The CDR3 is made up of 12 amino acids. Per germline, CDR1 SNHLY and CDR2 FYNNEI. Trimming cost V 4 bases and J 4 bases, with 8 bases left between them.

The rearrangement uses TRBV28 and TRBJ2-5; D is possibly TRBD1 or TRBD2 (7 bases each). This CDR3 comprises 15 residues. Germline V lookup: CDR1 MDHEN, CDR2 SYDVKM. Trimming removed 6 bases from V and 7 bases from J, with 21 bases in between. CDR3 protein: CASRQGGTEKPTQYF. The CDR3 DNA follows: TGTGCCAGCAGGCAGGGGGGGACAGAGAAGCCGACCCAGTACTTC.

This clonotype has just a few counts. The DNA for the CDR3 is TGTGCCAGCAGCTTCGGACAGGGAGAAAAACTGTTTTTT. This encodes CASSFGQGEKLFF. The chain uses TRBV7-2 and TRBJ1-4; 8 nucleotides agree with TRBD1. This CDR3 comprises 13 residues. Unmatched junction bases numbered 2, after V lost 3 bases and J lost 8 bases. CDR1 is SGHTA and CDR2 is FQGNSA in the germline V gene.

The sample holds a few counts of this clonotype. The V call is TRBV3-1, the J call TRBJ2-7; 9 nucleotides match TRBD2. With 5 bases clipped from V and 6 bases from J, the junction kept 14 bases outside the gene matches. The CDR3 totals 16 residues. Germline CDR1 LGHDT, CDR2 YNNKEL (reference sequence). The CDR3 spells CASSDHYRLAAGEQYF. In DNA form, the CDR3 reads TGTGCCAGCAGCGACCACTACCGACTAGCGGCCGGCGAGCAGTACTTC.

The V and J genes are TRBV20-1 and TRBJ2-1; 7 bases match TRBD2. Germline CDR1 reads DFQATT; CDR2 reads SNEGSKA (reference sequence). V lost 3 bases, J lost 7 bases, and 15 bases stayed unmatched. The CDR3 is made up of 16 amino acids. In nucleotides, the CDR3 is TGCAGTGCTAGGAACGACGGCGGGGGACCTCAGAATGAGCAGTTCTTC. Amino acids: CSARNDGGGPQNEQFF.

The CDR3: CASSLGTGGLDTEAFF. DNA of the CDR3: TGTGCCAGCAGCTTGGGGACAGGGGGCTTGGACACTGAAGCTTTCTTT. The chain is built from TRBV5-6 and TRBJ1-1; TRBD1 matches 11 bases. CDR1 is SGHDT and CDR2 is YYEEEE in the germline V gene. The CDR3 has 16 amino acids. Losses at the gene ends were 0 bases for V and 3 bases for J; bases not matched to a gene: 4. The full variable domain, completed using reference TRBV5-6 and TRBJ1-1, is DAGVTQSPTHLIKTRGQQVTLRCSPKSGHDTVSWYQQALGQGPQFIFQYYEEEERQRGNFPDRFSGHQFPNYSSELNVNALLLGDSALYLCASSLGTGGLDTEAFFGQGTRLTVV.

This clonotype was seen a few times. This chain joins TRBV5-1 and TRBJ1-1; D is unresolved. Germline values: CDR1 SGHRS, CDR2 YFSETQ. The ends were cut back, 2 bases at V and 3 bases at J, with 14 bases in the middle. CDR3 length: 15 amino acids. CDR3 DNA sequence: TGCGCCAGCAGCTTCGAGAGTGACGGCTACACTGAAGCTTTCTTT. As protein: CASSFESDGYTEAFF.

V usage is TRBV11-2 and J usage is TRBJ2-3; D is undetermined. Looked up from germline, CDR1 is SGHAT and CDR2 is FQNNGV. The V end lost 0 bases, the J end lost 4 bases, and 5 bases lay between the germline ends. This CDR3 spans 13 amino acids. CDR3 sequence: CASSLDIADTQYF. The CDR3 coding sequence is TGTGCCAGCAGCTTAGACATCGCAGATACGCAGTATTTT.